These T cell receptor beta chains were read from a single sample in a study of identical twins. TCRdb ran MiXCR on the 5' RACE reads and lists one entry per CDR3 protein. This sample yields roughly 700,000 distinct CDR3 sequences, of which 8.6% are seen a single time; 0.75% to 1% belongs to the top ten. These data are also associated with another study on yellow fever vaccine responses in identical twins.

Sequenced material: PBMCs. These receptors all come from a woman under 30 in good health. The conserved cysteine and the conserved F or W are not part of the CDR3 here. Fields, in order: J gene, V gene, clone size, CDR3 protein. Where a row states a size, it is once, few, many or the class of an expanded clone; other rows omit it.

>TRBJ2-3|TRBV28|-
ASSFPPGGGTDTQY
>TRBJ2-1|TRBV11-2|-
ASSSFRGGVSGGASYNEQF
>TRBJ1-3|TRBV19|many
ASSESGNTIY
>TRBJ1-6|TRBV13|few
ASSSSGQVSPLH
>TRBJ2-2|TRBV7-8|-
ASSLTLPGELF
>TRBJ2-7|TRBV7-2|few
ASRIGGFGSSYEQY
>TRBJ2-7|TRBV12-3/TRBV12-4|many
ASSLRGLSYEQY
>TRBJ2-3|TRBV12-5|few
ASGLVHSPALRDSTDTQY
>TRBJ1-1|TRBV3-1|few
ASSLQGRAEAF
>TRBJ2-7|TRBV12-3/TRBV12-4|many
ASSLIVAGTEYYEQY
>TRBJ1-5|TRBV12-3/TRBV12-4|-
ASRRWGNQPQH